One and the same sample provided the 21 T cell receptor beta chains below, sequenced in a study of blood T cell repertoires in COVID-19. Method: immunoSEQ multiplex PCR; TCRdb's copy keeps in-frame clones and lacks some. In the table there are more than 60,000 clones, around four fifths of which are singletons. Sequencing was carried out using peripheral blood. The receptors were gathered from a human donor in a cohort sampled during active COVID-19.

This clone has just a few counts. The genes are TRBV18 and TRBJ1-5, with D maybe TRBD1 (6 bases). Trimming took off 5 bases at V and 4 bases at J, with 15 bases between the two ends. Per the germline V gene, CDR1 is KGHSH and CDR2 is LQKENI. The CDR3 is made up of 15 amino acids. The CDR3 reads CASSSERGQNQPQHF. Written as DNA, the CDR3 is TGTGCCAGCTCATCTGAAAGGGGACAAAATCAGCCCCAGCATTTT.

The J gene is TRBJ2-7, the V gene TRBV5-1, with D perhaps matching TRBD1 (6 bases). The V end was cut by 0 bases, the J end by 4 bases, with 11 bases between. There are 14 residues in the CDR3. The V gene's germline CDR1 is SGHRS and CDR2 YFSETQ. The CDR3 sequence is CASSLARGWYEQYF. The CDR3 DNA follows: TGCGCCAGCAGCTTGGCCAGGGGATGGTACGAGCAGTACTTC.

This clone has a single count. The CDR3: CASSPGQGAHAETQYF. The CDR3 DNA sequence: TGTGCCAGCAGCCCGGGACAGGGGGCGCATGCGGAGACCCAGTACTTC. The chain carries TRBV9 and TRBJ2-5; TRBD1 agrees at 12 bases. The CDR3 sequence is 16 residues long. V shed 4 bases, J shed 5 bases, and the junction held 9 bases outside the gene matches. Germline values: CDR1 SGDLS, CDR2 YYNGEE. Full variable domain (outside the CDR3, taken from reference TRBV9 and TRBJ2-5): DSGVTQTPKHLITATGQRVTLRCSPRSGDLSVYWYQQSLDQGLQFLIQYYNGEERAKGNILERFSAQQFPDLHSELNLSSLELGDSALYFCASSPGQGAHAETQYFGPGTRLLVL.

The gene calls are TRBV7-3 and TRBJ2-2; 10 nucleotides match TRBD2. CDR1 is SGHTA and CDR2 is FQGTGA in the germline V gene. V lost 4 bases and J lost 1; bases outside the gene matches: 9. The CDR3 totals 18 residues. The CDR3, as DNA: TGTGCCAGCAGCTCCTACCCCGGGACTAGCGAGAACACCGGGGAGCTGTTTTTT. Translated, it gives CASSSYPGTSENTGELFF.

The genes are TRBV27 and TRBJ1-1; TRBD1 aligns across 7 bases. V gave up 0 bases and J gave up 0 bases; unmatched junction bases: 10. The CDR3 totals 18 residues. Germline assignment: CDR1 MNHEY and CDR2 SMNVEV (reference sequence). The chain's CDR3 is CASSLSGGLVFMNTEAFF. In nucleotides, the CDR3 is TGTGCCAGCAGTTTATCAGGGGGCCTGGTTTTCATGAACACTGAAGCTTTCTTT.

This clone was detected only a few times. CDR3 sequence: CASREHAGDRGQYF. The DNA for the CDR3 is TGTGCCAGCAGGGAGCACGCCGGGGATCGTGGACAGTACTTC. The chain is built from TRBV11-3 and TRBJ2-7; possible D gene TRBD2, 5 bases. CDR3 length equals 14 residues. Looked up from germline, CDR1 is SGHNT and CDR2 is YENEEA. Trimming stripped 6 bases from V and 10 bases from J, with 22 bases between.

The chain uses TRBV5-5 and TRBJ1-2, with D perhaps matching TRBD1 (6 bases). V was clipped by 0 bases and J by 6 bases, with 15 bases between them. In germline, CDR1 is SGHKS, CDR2 YYEKEE (reference sequence). This CDR3 contains 15 residues. The CDR3 spells CASSLVGDTNDGYTF. CDR3 DNA sequence: TGTGCCAGCAGCTTGGTAGGGGACACAAACGATGGCTACACCTTC.

The gene calls are TRBV7-2 and TRBJ2-2; D not resolved. Trimming took 1 base from V and 7 from J, leaving 7 bases between them. This CDR3 spans 13 amino acids. Per germline, CDR1 SGHTA and CDR2 FQGNSA. The DNA of the CDR3 is TGTGCCAGCAGCTTAGTTAGAATCGGGGAGCTGTTTTTT. Residues: CASSLVRIGELFF.

This chain connects TRBV7-2 to TRBJ2-7; D remains ambiguous. V lost 4 bases and J 2 bases, leaving 9 bases between the germline ends. This CDR3 comprises 13 residues. The germline CDR1 and CDR2 sequences are SGHTA and FQGNSA. The CDR3 DNA is TGTGCCAGCAGCTCTAAAATAACCTACGAGCAGTACTTC. This translates into CASSSKITYEQYF.

This chain joins TRBV14 and TRBJ2-5, with 7 bases fitting TRBD2. The V gene's germline CDR1 is SGHDN and CDR2 FVKESK. Trimming took 1 base from V and 5 from J; bases not matched to a gene: 7. This CDR3 contains 15 residues. The CDR3 reads CASSQVTGREETQYF. Written as DNA, the CDR3 is TGTGCCAGCAGCCAAGTAACGGGGAGGGAGGAGACCCAGTACTTC.

The chain is built from TRBV7-8 and TRBJ1-5; weak D call: TRBD1 (5 bases). The CDR3 contains 15 residues. The V gene lost 3 bases and the J gene lost 2 bases, with 11 bases spanning the gap. Germline values: CDR1 SGHVS, CDR2 FQNEAQ. CDR3 in amino acids: CASSLTTGGNQPQHF. The CDR3, as DNA: TGTGCCAGCAGCTTGACTACGGGGGGCAATCAGCCCCAGCATTTT.

This chain links TRBV9 with TRBJ2-1; 7 positions agree with TRBD1. The CDR3 runs to 15 residues. From germline, CDR1 is SGDLS and CDR2 YYNGEE. J was trimmed by 6 bases and V by 1 base; bases with no gene match: 7. The CDR3 reads CASSVSGGILNEQFF. As DNA, the CDR3 is TGTGCCAGCAGCGTATCAGGGGGAATCCTCAATGAGCAGTTCTTC.

This sequence joins TRBV2 and TRBJ1-2, with D perhaps TRBD1 (5 bases). The germline V and J ends were trimmed by 7 bases and 4 bases, with 13 bases remaining between them. CDR1 is SNHLY, CDR2 FYNNEI, per germline. The CDR3 has 13 amino acids. The CDR3 protein is CASKEGSSYGYTF. The DNA of the CDR3 is TGTGCCAGCAAGGAGGGGAGCAGCTATGGCTACACCTTC.

The chain links TRBV7-8 to TRBJ2-3; 8 positions agree with TRBD2. The V gene's germline CDR1 is SGHVS and CDR2 FQNEAQ. The CDR3 contains 16 residues. Trimming at V came to 5 bases and at J to 3 bases, leaving 10 bases not matched to a gene. The CDR3 DNA sequence: TGTGCCAGCAGCCCAAATAGCGGGGCGAGGACAGATACGCAGTATTTT. As protein: CASSPNSGARTDTQYF.

This chain joins TRBV4-1 and TRBJ2-7, with 7 bases matching TRBD1. The CDR3 sequence is 16 residues long. The junction had 9 bases not matched to a gene; V was cut back by 0 bases and J by 4 bases. Germline V gene data show CDR1 as MGHRA and CDR2 as YSYEKL. The CDR3 reads CASSQEDRTGGYEQYF. For the CDR3, the DNA is TGCGCCAGCAGCCAAGAAGACCGGACAGGAGGTTACGAGCAGTACTTC.

V is TRBV4-1 and J is TRBJ1-1, with 12 positions matching TRBD1. V dropped 5 bases and J dropped 8; count of bases not matched to a gene: 6. Germline loops: CDR1 MGHRA, CDR2 YSYEKL. This CDR3 has 14 residues. For the CDR3, the DNA is TGCGCCAGCAGCTCTCCCGGGACAGGGGGCGAAGCTTTCTTT. It codes for CASSSPGTGGEAFF.

This chain uses TRBV6-5 with TRBJ2-7, with 7 bases identical to TRBD1. Germline V gene data show CDR1 as MNHEY and CDR2 as SVGAGI. The CDR3 length is 13 residues. V dropped 5 bases and J dropped 7; count of bases not matched to a gene: 8. The CDR3 region has the DNA TGTGCCAGCAGTAATGACAGGGTTCGGGAGCAGTACTTC. It is translated as CASSNDRVREQYF.

This chain joins TRBV5-4 and TRBJ2-2; TRBD2 agrees at 14 bases. The CDR3 is made up of 17 amino acids. The V gene's germline CDR1 is SGHNT and CDR2 YYREEE (reference sequence). The ends lost 4 bases at V and 3 bases at J; junction bases unmatched: 5. The CDR3 loop is CASSPGLAGGDTGELFF. CDR3 nucleotides: TGTGCCAGCAGCCCTGGACTAGCGGGGGGTGACACCGGGGAGCTGTTTTTT.

This sequence joins TRBV3-1 (or the pseudogene TRBV3-2) and TRBJ2-7; 11 bases are a match to TRBD2. V shed 6 bases, J shed 4 bases, and the junction held 5 bases outside the gene matches. The germline gives CDR1 LGHDT, CDR2 YNNKEL (reference sequence). This CDR3 is built from 14 residues. The CDR3: CASSQGTSGYEQYF. In nucleotides, the CDR3 is TGTGCCAGCAGTCAGGGGACTAGCGGATACGAGCAGTACTTC.

The rearrangement joins TRBV5-1 to TRBJ1-2, with a tentative D call TRBD1 (6 bases). The CDR3 runs to 13 residues. V was clipped by 1 base and J by 6 bases, with 10 bases between them. Germline V gene lookup returns CDR1 SGHRS and CDR2 YFSETQ. The CDR3 DNA is TGCGCCAGCAGCTTGCAGGCAGGGGATGGCTACACCTTC. Its translation: CASSLQAGDGYTF.

The gene calls are TRBV30 and TRBJ1-4; the D gene is possibly TRBD1 (5 bases). V shed 1 base and J shed 8 bases, with 14 bases lying between them. This CDR3 contains 14 residues. Germline CDR1 reads GTSNPN; CDR2 reads SVGIG (reference sequence). CDR3 sequence: CAWSARQGWEKLFF. DNA of the CDR3: TGTGCCTGGAGTGCCCGTCAGGGTTGGGAAAAACTGTTTTTT.